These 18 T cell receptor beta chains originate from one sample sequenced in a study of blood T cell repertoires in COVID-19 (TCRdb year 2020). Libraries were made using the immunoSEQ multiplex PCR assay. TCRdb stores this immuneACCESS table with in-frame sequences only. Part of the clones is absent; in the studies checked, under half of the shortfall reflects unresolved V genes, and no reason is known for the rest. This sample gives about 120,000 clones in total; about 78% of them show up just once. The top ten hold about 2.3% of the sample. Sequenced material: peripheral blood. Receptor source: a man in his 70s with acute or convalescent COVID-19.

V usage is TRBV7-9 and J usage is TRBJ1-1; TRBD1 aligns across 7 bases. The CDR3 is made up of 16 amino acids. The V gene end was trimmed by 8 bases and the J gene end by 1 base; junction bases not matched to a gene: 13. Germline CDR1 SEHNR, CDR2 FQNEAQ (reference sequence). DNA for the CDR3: TGTGCCAGCCTACCCCGAACCGGGACAGCGAACACTGAAGCTTTCTTT. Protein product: CASLPRTGTANTEAFF.

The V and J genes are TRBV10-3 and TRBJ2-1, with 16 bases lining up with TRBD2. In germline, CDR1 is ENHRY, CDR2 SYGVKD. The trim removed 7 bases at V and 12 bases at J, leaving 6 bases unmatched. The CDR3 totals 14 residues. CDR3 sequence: CAINPGLAGGLQFF. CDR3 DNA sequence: TGTGCCATCAACCCGGGACTAGCGGGGGGGTTGCAGTTCTTC.

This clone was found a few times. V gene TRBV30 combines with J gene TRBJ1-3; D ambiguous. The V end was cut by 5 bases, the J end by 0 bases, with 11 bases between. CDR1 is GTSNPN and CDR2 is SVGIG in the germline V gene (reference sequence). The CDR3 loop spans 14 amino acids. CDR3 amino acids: CAWLRSRSGNTIYF. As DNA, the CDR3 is TGTGCCTGGCTTCGGTCCCGCTCTGGAAACACCATATATTTT.

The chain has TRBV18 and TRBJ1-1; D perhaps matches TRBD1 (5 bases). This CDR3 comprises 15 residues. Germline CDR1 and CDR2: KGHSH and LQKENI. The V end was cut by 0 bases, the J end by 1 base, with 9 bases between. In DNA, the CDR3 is TGTGCCAGCTCACCACCGTCAGGGTGGAACACTGAAGCTTTCTTT. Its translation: CASSPPSGWNTEAFF. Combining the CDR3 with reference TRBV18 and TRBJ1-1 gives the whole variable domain NAGVMQNPRHLVRRRGQEARLRCSPMKGHSHVYWYRQLPEEGLKFMVYLQKENIIDESGMPKERFSAEFPKEGPSILRIQQVVRGDSAAYFCASSPPSGWNTEAFFGQGTRLTVV.

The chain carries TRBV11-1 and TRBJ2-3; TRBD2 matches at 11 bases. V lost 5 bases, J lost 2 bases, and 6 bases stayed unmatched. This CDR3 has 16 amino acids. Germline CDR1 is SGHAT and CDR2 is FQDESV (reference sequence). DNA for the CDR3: TGTGCCAGCAGCCCGGGACTAGCGGATACCACAGATACGCAGTATTTT. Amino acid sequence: CASSPGLADTTDTQYF.

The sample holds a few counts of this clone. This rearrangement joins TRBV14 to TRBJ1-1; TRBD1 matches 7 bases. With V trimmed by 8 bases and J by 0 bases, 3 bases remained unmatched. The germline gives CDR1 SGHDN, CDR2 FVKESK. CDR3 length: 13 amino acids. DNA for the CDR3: TGTGCCAGCGCGGGACAGCTGAACACTGAAGCTTTCTTT. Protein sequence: CASAGQLNTEAFF.

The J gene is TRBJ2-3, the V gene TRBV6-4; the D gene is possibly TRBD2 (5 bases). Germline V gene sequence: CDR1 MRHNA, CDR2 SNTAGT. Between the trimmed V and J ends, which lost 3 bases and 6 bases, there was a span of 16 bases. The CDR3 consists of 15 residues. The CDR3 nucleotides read TGTGCCAGCAGTGAGCAAGCGGCCCCAGCCGATACGCAGTATTTT. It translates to CASSEQAAPADTQYF.

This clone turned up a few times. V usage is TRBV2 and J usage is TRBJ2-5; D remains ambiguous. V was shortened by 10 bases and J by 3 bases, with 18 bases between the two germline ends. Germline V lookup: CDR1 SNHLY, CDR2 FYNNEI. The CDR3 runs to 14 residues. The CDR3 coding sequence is TGTGCCACCACACCCCTTAGCCCCGAAGAGACCCAGTACTTC. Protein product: CATTPLSPEETQYF.

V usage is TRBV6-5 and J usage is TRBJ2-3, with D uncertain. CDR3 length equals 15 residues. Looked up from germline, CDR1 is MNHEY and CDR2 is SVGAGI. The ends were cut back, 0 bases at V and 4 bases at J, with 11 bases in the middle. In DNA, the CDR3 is TGTGCCAGCAGTTACTCGAGCCAGGCATCAGATACGCAGTATTTT. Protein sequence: CASSYSSQASDTQYF.

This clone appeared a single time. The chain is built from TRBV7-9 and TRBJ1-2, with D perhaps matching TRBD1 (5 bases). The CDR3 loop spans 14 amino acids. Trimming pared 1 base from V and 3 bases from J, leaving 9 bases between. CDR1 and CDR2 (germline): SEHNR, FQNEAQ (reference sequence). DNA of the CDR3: TGTGCCAGCAGCTTAGTAGGGGCAGACTATGGCTACACCTTC. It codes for CASSLVGADYGYTF. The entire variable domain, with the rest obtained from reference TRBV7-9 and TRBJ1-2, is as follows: DTGVSQNPRHKITKRGQNVTFRCDPISEHNRLYWYRQTLGQGPEFLTYFQNEAQLEKSRLLSDRFSAERPKGSFSTLEIQRTEQGDSAMYLCASSLVGADYGYTFGSGTRLTVV.

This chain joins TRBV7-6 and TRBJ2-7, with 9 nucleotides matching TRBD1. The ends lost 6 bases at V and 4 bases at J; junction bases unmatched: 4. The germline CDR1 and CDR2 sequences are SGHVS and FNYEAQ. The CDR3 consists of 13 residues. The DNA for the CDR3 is TGTGCCAGCAGTCCGGGACAGGGTTACGAGCAGTACTTC. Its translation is CASSPGQGYEQYF.

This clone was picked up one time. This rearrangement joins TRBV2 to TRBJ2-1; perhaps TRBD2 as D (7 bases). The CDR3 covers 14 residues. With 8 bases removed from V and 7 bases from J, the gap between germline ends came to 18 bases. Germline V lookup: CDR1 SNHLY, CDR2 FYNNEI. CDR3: CASGVGGAMNEQFF. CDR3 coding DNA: TGTGCCAGCGGCGTTGGGGGGGCCATGAATGAGCAGTTCTTC.

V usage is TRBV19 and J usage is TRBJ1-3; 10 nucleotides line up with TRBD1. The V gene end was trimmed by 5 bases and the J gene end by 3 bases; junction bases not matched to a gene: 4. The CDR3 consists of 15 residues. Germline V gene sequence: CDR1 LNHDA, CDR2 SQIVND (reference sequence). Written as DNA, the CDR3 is TGTGCCAGTAGTCCCGGGACAGGGGTTGGAAACACCATATATTTT. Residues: CASSPGTGVGNTIYF. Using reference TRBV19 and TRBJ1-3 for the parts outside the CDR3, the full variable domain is DGGITQSPKYLFRKEGQNVTLSCEQNLNHDAMYWYRQDPGQGLRLIYYSQIVNDFQKGDIAEGYSVSREKKESFPLTVTSAQKNPTAFYLCASSPGTGVGNTIYFGEGSWLTVV.

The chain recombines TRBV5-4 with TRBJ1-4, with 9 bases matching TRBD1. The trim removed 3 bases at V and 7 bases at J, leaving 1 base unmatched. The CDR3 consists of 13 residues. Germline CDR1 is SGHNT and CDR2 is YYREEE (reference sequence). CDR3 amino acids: CASSSQGAEKLFF. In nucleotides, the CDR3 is TGTGCCAGCAGCTCACAGGGGGCTGAAAAACTGTTTTTT.

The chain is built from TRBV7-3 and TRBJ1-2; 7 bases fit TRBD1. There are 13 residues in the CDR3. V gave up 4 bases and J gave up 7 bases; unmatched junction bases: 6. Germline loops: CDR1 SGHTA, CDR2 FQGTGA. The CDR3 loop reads CASSSQQGSGYTF. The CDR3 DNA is TGTGCCAGCAGCTCCCAACAGGGGAGTGGCTACACCTTC.

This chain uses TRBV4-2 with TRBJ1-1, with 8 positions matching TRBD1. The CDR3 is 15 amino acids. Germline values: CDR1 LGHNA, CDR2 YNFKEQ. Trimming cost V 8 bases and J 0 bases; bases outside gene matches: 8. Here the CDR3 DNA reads TGTGCCAGCGAGGGACAGGCAGGCATGAACACTGAAGCTTTCTTT. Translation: CASEGQAGMNTEAFF.

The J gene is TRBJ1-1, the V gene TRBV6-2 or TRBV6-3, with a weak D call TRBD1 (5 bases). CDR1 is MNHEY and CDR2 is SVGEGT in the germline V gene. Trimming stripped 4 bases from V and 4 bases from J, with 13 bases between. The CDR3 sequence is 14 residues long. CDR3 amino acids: CASSFRQPVTEAFF. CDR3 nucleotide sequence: TGTGCCAGCAGTTTCAGACAGCCGGTCACTGAAGCTTTCTTT.

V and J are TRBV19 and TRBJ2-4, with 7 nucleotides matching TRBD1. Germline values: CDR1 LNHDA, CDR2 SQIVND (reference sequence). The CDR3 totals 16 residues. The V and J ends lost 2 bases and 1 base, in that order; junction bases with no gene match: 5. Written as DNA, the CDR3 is TGTGCCAGTAGTATAATAGGGGGCCTGGCCAAAAACATTCAGTACTTC. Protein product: CASSIIGGLAKNIQYF.